Listed here is a single T cell receptor beta chain. The antigen remains unidentified. PCR employed 60 Vbeta and 13 Jbeta primers. The assay was immunoSEQ multiplex PCR, and TCRdb's table has in-frame clones only and misses some. Its listing shows 150,000 or so clones. This record belongs to a study of cytomegalovirus exposure and HLA in healthy donors. General observations from the study: Exclusion as indistinguishable affected some V segments, including TRBV6-2 and TRBV6-3. TCR beta chains associated with HLA were, in a later analysis, more clonally expanded than equally common others. Researchers reported that three CMV-associated chains were confirmed in vitro as CMV antigen-specific. For TCR beta chains, V- and J-gene trimming was later linked to a missense DCLRE1C variant.

CDR3 length: 14 residues. V dropped 0 bases and J dropped 5; count of bases not matched to a gene: 4. CDR1 and CDR2 (germline): SGHRS, YFSETQ. This clonotype was sampled from a woman aged 45-65 years in good health and CMV-seronegative. The specimen sequenced was PBMCs. The chain uses TRBV5-1 and TRBJ2-5, with 7 bases that match TRBD1. CDR3 amino acids: CASSLDRGWETQYF. CDR3 sequence (DNA): TGCGCCAGCAGCTTGGACAGGGGTTGGGAGACCCAGTACTTC.